This T cell receptor (beta chain) was found in a study of control samples from healthy donors and cancer patients. Clones were sequenced by immunoSEQ multiplex PCR, and TCRdb holds only the in-frame ones, with some missing. The repertoire holds 100,000 or so clones, with around four fifths as singletons. This clonotype originated in a woman aged 45-59 years in good health. Sequencing input: blood.

The DNA of the CDR3 is TGTGCCAGCAGTTTTCTTACAGGGGAGGGGAACACTGAAGCTTTCTTT. It yields the protein CASSFLTGEGNTEAFF. The chain couples TRBV27 to TRBJ1-1, with 7 bases identical to TRBD1. The junction had 8 bases not matched to a gene; V was cut back by 3 bases and J by 1 base. This CDR3 is 16 amino acids long. Per the germline V gene, CDR1 is MNHEY and CDR2 is SMNVEV (reference sequence).